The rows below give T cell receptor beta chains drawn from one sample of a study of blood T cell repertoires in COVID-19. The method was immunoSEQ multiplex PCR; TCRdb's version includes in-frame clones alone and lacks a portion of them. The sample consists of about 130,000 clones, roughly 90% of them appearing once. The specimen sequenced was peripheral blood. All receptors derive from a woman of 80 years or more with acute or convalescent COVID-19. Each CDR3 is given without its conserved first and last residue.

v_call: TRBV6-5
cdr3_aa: ASTTTQGAGF

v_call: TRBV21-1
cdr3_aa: ASFRWQGILGNQPQH

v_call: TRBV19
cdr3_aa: ASSLSTGDRTF

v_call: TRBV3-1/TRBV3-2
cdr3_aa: ASSQGASGGAFGANVLT

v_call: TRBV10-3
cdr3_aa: AISEPLNEQF

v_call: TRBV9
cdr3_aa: ASSVQGAAVVNTEAF

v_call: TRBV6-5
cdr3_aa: ASSYSGTSGLETQY

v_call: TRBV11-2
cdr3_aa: ASSPHIYGYT

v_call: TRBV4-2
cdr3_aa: ASSQGAGGVWGYT

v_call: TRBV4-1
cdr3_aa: ASSPTRTRSGNTIY

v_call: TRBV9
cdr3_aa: ASSRGLADEQF

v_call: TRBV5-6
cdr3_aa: ASSSPGQGAGANVLT

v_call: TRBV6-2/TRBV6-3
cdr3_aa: ASSPDTVEAF

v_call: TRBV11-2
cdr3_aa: ASSLDLQGNQPQH

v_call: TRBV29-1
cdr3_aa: SAGRTGNSGALTNYGYT

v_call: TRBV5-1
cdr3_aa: ASSFLAGVAHEQY

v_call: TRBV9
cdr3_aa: ASSPTGLGSPLH

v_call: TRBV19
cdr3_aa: ASSMVGGVTGELF

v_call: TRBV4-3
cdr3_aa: ASSWVAGSDTQY

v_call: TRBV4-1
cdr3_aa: ASSQRRGGIGNTIY

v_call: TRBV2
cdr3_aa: ASQTGSREKLF

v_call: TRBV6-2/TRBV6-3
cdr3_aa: ASSYNPGHMNTGELF

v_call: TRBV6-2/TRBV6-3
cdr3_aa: ASSAAGGREQY

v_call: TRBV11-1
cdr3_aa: ASSPNRVNNEQF

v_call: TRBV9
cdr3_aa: ASSLLQGTSTEAF

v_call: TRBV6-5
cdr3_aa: ASSPIGDTGELF

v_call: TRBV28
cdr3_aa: ASRIQGASYEQY

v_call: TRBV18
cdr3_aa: ASSPGQGGTGELF

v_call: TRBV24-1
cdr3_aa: ATSDFRGRGNHEQY

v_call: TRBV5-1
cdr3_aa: ASSFSGQANTGELF

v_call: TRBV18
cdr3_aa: ASSPRSPTGTGGGDEQF

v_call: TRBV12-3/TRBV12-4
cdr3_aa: ASSLDTGVTQY

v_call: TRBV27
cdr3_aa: ASSYNRVGTYEQY

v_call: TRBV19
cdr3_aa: ASSLEGLGRNQPQH

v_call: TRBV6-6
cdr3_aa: ASSPGTGRDIQY